The sequence of this TCR beta chain was determined in a study of T cell responses to AZD1222 COVID-19 vaccine. Notes on the study in general: Seropositivity was recorded at baseline in only 6 or 7 AZD1222 recipients. Spike was spanned by vaccine-associated CD4 TCRs, with dominance at 160-218 and 743-854. A reported finding is that nearly half of spike-specific TCRs target unmutated variant regions.

The protocol was immunoSEQ multiplex PCR, while the TCRdb copy is restricted to in-frame clones and leaves out a portion. The sample carries 85,000 to 110,000 clones, around nine tenths recorded once. V lost 2 bases and J lost 2; bases outside the gene matches: 4. Germline-derived CDR1 and CDR2 are SGHAT and FQDESV (reference sequence). This CDR3 spans 16 amino acids. This clone was picked up one time. The antigen remains undetermined. The sequence was collected from an adult in good health. The sequenced sample was peripheral blood, obtained on day 0 of AZD1222 vaccination. V gene TRBV11-1 combines with J gene TRBJ2-7; 12 nucleotides agree with TRBD2. CDR3 sequence reads: CASSLTSGRITYEQYF. DNA for the CDR3: TGTGCCAGCAGCTTAACTAGCGGGAGGATTACCTACGAGCAGTACTTC. Looking up the rest from reference TRBV11-1 and TRBJ2-7 gives the full variable domain: EAEVAQSPRYKITEKSQAVAFWCDPISGHATLYWYRQILGQGPELLVQFQDESVVDDSQLPKDRFSAERLKGVDSTLKIQPAELGDSAMYLCASSLTSGRITYEQYFGPGTRLTVT.